These 6 T cell receptor beta chains share one sample of origin, sequenced in a study of neoadjuvant anti-PD-1 for oral cavity cancer. Profiling relied on immunoSEQ multiplex PCR, and the TCRdb table lists in-frame clones only, not all of them. The sample contains approximately 15,000 clones, 55% to 75% of which appear only once. Sequences were derived from PBMCs, sampled before nivolumab (anti-PD-1) treatment. These receptors were collected from a person aged 40 to 85 with oral cavity squamous cell carcinoma.

The gene calls are TRBV15 and TRBJ2-7; maybe TRBD1 (6 bases). The germline CDR1 and CDR2 sequences are LNHNV and YYDKDF (reference sequence). CDR3 length: 13 amino acids. Trimming left V 3 bases short and J 2 bases short, with 8 bases between. The CDR3, as DNA: TGTGCCACCAGCAGCGGGACAACCTACGAGCAGTACTTC. This gives the protein CATSSGTTYEQYF.

V gene TRBV19 combines with J gene TRBJ1-2, with D perhaps TRBD1 (5 bases). Germline V CDR1 and CDR2: LNHDA, SQIVND (reference sequence). The CDR3 covers 14 residues. The germline V and J ends were trimmed by 5 bases and 0 bases, with 10 bases remaining between them. The CDR3 reads CASSSLGANYGYTF. The CDR3 coding sequence is TGTGCCAGTAGTTCTCTGGGGGCTAACTATGGCTACACCTTC.

J is TRBJ2-5 and V is TRBV9; D is perhaps TRBD1 (6 bases). V was pared by 0 bases and J by 5 bases, with 11 bases between. The CDR3 covers 14 residues. Per germline, CDR1 SGDLS and CDR2 YYNGEE. CDR3 residues: CASSVAQGPETQYF. Written as DNA, the CDR3 is TGTGCCAGCAGCGTAGCTCAGGGGCCCGAGACCCAGTACTTC.

This sequence joins TRBV5-4 and TRBJ1-1; the D is unclear. The CDR3 covers 13 residues. V was clipped by 0 bases and J by 1 base, with 4 bases between them. CDR1 SGHNT and CDR2 YYREEE come from the germline V gene (reference sequence). CDR3 residues: CASSLAENTEAFF. The CDR3 nucleotides read TGTGCCAGCAGCTTGGCCGAGAACACTGAAGCTTTCTTT.

As DNA, the CDR3 is TGTGCCAGCAGTTTCCAGGACAGGGGTGTTTATGGCTACACCTTC. Translation gives CASSFQDRGVYGYTF. The rearrangement joins TRBV28 to TRBJ1-2; 9 bases are shared with TRBD1. CDR1 is MDHEN, CDR2 SYDVKM, per germline. Trimming at V came to 3 bases and at J to 5 bases, leaving 7 bases not matched to a gene. This CDR3 region has 15 residues.

This chain joins TRBV27 and TRBJ1-5; the D gene is possibly TRBD1 (5 bases). CDR1 and CDR2 from the germline V gene are MNHEY and SMNVEV (reference sequence). The CDR3 sequence is 14 residues long. Trimming pared 2 bases from V and 7 bases from J, leaving 12 bases between. This CDR3 is CASSLMAGSQPQHF. The CDR3, as DNA: TGTGCCAGCAGTTTAATGGCAGGGAGCCAGCCCCAGCATTTT.